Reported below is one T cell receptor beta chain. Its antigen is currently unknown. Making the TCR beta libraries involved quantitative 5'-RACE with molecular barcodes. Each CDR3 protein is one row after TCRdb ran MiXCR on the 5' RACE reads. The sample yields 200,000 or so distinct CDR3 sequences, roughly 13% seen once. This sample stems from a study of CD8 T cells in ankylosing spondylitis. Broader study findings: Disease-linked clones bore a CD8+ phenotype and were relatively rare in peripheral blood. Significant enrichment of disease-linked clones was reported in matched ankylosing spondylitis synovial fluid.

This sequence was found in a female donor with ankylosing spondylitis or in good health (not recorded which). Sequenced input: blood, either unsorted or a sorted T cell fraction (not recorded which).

The CDR3 spells CASTKGQGYSPLHF. CDR3 DNA sequence: TGTGCCAGCACCAAAGGACAGGGGTATTCACCCCTCCACTTT. V and J are TRBV6-1 and TRBJ1-6, with 9 bases aligning to TRBD1. The CDR3 has 14 residues. CDR1 MNHNS and CDR2 SASEGT come from the germline V gene. The V segment lost 7 bases and the J segment 8 bases; nucleotides outside the gene matches: 6.